This T cell receptor (beta chain) comes out of a study of T cell repertoires in cytomegalovirus infection (dated by TCRdb to between 2018 and 2020). Background for the entire study: Donor HLA type was relevant to the analysis, as public TCR beta signatures indicated carriage of CMV infection together with the matching HLA type. Overall results and qualifications from the work: The ex vivo response was dominated by HLA-C-restricted CMV-specific TCR beta clonotypes, and the single most frequent clonotype in two of eight donors was supplied by these HLA-C-restricted clonotypes. In both this cohort and an independent cohort of 352 donors, the cumulative frequency of public TCR beta family members distinguished carriers of CMV infection plus the relevant HLA type.

For sequencing, an Illumina HiSeq 1500 was employed. TCRdb ran its own pipeline on the public reads, namely fastp trimming at Q25 and MiXCR clone calling, and kept in-frame beta chains. Rows matching on CDR3 protein sequence are summarized as one entry with the most common DNA and genes. This sample gives 630,000 or so distinct CDR3 sequences in total; 24% of them show up just once. The ten most abundant clones make up less than 9.5% of the sample. CDR1 SEHNR and CDR2 FQNEAQ are derived from the germline V gene (reference sequence). V is reduced by 1 base and J by 3 bases, leaving a spacing of 10 bases between them. Inclusive of the bounding cysteine and phenylalanine, the CDR3 is 14 residues long. Kept here is only the CDR3 DNA, which spans 42 bases and is read in frame from base 1. This clonotype was seen a handful of times. The antigen it recognizes is unknown. No clone much larger than this one lies a single base away; base qualities are absent.

This clonotype was obtained from a human donor in good health (CMV status not recorded). Some clones in this sample may be carry-over from other donors' samples. This chain joins TRBV7-9 to TRBJ2-7; no D segment can be confidently identified. Material: CD8+ T cells from PBMCs. The bases read TGTGCCAGCAGCTTAGTTTCGCAGGACTACGAGCAGTACTTC. Its protein is CASSLVSQDYEQYF.